The clone carrying this TCR beta chain was recorded a few times. The antigen is not known. TCRdb ran MiXCR on the 5' RACE reads and lists one entry per CDR3 protein. The table lists approximately 400,000 distinct CDR3 sequences, approximately 24% of them singletons. These data belong to a study of T-cell memory formation after mild COVID-19. Trimming cost V 3 bases and J 1 base; bases outside gene matches: 7. This CDR3 has 16 residues. Germline values: CDR1 SGHTA, CDR2 FQGNSA. Findings and caveats of the study: There was a balanced CD4/CD8 profile in clones contracting day 15 to 85, and later expanders leaned CD4+. Nothing confirmed that second-wave clones peaking on day 37 were specific for SARS-CoV-2. Pre-infection memory contained some responding clones, which suggested that cross-reactive memory had joined.

This chain joins TRBV7-2 and TRBJ2-7; TRBD2 matches 9 bases. What was sequenced was PBMCs or a T cell subset sorted from them (not recorded which). This clonotype originated in an adult woman who had mild COVID-19 (a few samples of this study predate the infection). Cell type and time point are not known. The CDR3 loop reads CASSFVTSGPSYEQYF. CDR3 coding DNA: TGTGCCAGCAGCTTCGTTACTAGCGGGCCTTCCTACGAGCAGTACTTC.